This TCR beta chain derives from a study of cytomegalovirus exposure and HLA in healthy donors. Study overall: Genetic ancestry analysis placed about 76% of the 410 or so donors that were genotyped in the Caucasian-associated cluster.

V lost 2 bases to trimming and J lost 0 bases, with 2 bases between them. CDR1 MNHEY and CDR2 SMNVEV come from the germline V gene (reference sequence). This CDR3 is built from 13 residues. 60 Vbeta and 13 Jbeta primers were used in PCR. The table came from immunoSEQ multiplex PCR; TCRdb's copy has only in-frame clones and leaves some out. The sample includes around 170,000 clones, over 80% seen only once; the top ten take more than 6%. The TCR comes from a man aged 35-49 years in good health and CMV-seropositive. This chain uses TRBV27 with TRBJ1-5; D call uncertain. Sequencing input: PBMCs. The CDR3 reads CASSLRSNQPQHF. The DNA of the CDR3 is TGTGCCAGCAGTTTACGTAGCAATCAGCCCCAGCATTTT.